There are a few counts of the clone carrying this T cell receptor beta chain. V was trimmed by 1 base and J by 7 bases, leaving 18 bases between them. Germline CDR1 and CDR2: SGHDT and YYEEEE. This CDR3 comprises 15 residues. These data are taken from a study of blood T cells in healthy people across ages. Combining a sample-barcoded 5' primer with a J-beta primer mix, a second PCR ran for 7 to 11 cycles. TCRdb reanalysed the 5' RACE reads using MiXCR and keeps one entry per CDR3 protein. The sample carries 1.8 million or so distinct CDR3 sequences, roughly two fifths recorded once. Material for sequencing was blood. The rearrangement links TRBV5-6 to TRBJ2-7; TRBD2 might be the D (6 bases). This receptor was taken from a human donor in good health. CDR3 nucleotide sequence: TGTGCCAGCAGCTTGAAGCTCCAACGGGGGAAAGAGCAGTACTTC. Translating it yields CASSLKLQRGKEQYF.